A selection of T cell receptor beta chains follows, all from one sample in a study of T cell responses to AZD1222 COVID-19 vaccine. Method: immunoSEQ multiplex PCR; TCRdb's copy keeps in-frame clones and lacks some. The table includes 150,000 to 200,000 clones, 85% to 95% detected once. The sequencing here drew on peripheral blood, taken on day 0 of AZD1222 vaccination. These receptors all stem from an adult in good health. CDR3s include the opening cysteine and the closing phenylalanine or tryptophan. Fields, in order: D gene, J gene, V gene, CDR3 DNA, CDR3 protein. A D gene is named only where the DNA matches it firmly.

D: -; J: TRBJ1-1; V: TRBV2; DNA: TGTGCCAGCAGTGAGGCCGGGGTCAACACTGAAGCTTTCTTT; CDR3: CASSEAGVNTEAFF
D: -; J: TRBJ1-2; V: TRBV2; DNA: TGTGCCAGCAGGGAGCGGTTCCTGAACTATGGCTACACCTTC; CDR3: CASRERFLNYGYTF
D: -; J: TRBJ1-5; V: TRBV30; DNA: TGTGCCTGGAGTGTACTGAGCAATCAGCCCCAGCATTTT; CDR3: CAWSVLSNQPQHF
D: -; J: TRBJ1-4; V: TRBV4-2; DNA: TGTGCCAGCAGCCAAGTGTCGGCAACTAATGAAAAACTGTTTTTT; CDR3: CASSQVSATNEKLFF
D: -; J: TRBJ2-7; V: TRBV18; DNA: TGTGCCAGCTCACCGGATTCCTACGAGCAGTACTTC; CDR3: CASSPDSYEQYF
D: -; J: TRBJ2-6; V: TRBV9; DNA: TGTGCCAGCAGCCCCCACATAGTAGCCAACGTCCTGACTTTC; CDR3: CASSPHIVANVLTF
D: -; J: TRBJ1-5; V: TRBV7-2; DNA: TGTGCCAGCAGCTTAGATCGGGGGGCCGGCAATCAGCCCCAGCATTTT; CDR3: CASSLDRGAGNQPQHF
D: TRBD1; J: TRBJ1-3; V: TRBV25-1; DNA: TGTGCCAGCAGTGTAACCGACAGGGCCGCCATATATTTT; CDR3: CASSVTDRAAIYF
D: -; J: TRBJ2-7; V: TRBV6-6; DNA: TGTGCCAGCAGGGCCCCGGGGGAGCAGTACTTC; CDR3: CASRAPGEQYF
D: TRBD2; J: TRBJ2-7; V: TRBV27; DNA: TGTGCCAGCAGTTTACTCGGGACTAGCTCCTACGAGCAGTACTTC; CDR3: CASSLLGTSSYEQYF
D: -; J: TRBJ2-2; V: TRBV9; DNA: TGTGCCAGCAGCGTAGAGACCGTCGGGGAGCTGTTTTTT; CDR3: CASSVETVGELFF
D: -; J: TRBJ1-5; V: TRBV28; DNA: TGTGCCAGCAGTCCCGATCCGGGGGGTAGCAATCAGCCCCAGCATTTT; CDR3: CASSPDPGGSNQPQHF
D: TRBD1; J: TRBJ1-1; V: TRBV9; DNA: TGTGCCAGCTCCTGGAGGGGGCCGGACACTGAAGCTTTCTTT; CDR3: CASSWRGPDTEAFF
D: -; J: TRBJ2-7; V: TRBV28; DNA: TGTGCCAGCAGTACCCGGGACTGGGCCTACGAGCAGTACTTC; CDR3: CASSTRDWAYEQYF